This entry is about one TCR beta chain. The entry originates in a study of T cell repertoires in cytomegalovirus infection. Study context: Public TCR beta signature analysis indicated the presence of both CMV infection and matching HLA type.

TCRdb re-analysed the reads in MiXCR, keeping a single row per CDR3 protein. The table records about 190,000 distinct CDR3 sequences, 25% to 30% of them present only once. This CDR3 region has 16 residues. Germline CDR1 MGHDK, CDR2 SYGVNS. The V end lost 7 bases, the J end lost 4 bases, and 23 bases lay between the germline ends. V is TRBV25-1 and J is TRBJ2-7; D gene unclear. The clonotype comes from a human donor in good health (CMV status not recorded). Some clones in this sample may be carry-over from other donors' samples. Sequenced material: PBMCs. The CDR3 region has the DNA TGTGCCAGCACCGAAATAGACACCTATGATGAGTACGAGCAGTACTTC. Amino acid sequence: CASTEIDTYDEYEQYF.